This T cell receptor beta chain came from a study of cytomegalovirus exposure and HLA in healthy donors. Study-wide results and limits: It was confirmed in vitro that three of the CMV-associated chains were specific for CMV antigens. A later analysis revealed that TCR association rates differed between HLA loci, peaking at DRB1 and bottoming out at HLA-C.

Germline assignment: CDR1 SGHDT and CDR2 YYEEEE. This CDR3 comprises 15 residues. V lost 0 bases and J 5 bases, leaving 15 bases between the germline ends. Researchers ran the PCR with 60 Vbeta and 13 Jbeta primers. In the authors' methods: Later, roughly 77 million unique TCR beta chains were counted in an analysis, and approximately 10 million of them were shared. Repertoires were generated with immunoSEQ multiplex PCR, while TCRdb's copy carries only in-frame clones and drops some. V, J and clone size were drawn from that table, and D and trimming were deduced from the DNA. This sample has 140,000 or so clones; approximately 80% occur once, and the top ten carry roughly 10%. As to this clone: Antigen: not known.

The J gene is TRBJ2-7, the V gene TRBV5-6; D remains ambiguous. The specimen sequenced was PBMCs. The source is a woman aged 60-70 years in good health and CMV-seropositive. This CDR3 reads CASSLVSEAPHEQYF. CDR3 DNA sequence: TGTGCCAGCAGCTTGGTAAGCGAGGCTCCCCACGAGCAGTACTTC.